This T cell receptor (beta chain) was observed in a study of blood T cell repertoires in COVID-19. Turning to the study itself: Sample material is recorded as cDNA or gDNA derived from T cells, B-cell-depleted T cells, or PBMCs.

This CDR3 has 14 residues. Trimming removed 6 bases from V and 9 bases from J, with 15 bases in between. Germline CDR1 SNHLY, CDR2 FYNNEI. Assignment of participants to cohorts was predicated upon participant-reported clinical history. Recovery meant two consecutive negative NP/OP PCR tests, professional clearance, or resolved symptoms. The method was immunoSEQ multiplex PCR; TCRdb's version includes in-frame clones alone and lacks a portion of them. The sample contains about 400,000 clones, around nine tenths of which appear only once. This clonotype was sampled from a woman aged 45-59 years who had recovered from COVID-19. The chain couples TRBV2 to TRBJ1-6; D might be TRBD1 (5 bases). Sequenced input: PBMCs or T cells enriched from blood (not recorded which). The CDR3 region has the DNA TGTGCCAGCAGCGAATCCAGGGAAAGTTCACCCCTCCACTTT. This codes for CASSESRESSPLHF.